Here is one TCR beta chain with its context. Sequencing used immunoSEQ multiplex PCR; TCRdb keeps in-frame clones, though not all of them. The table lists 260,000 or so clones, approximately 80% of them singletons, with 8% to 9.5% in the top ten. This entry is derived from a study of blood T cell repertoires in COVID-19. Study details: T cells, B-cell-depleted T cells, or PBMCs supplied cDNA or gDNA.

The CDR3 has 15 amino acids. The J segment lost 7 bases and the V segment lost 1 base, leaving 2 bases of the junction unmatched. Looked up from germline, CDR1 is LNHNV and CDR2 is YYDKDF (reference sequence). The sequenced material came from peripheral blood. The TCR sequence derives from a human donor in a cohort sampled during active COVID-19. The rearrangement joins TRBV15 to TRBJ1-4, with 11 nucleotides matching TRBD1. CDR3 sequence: CATSRGGTGGEKLFF. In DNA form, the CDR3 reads TGTGCCACCAGCAGAGGAGGGACAGGGGGTGAAAAACTGTTTTTT.